The rows below give T cell receptor beta chains drawn from one sample of a study of blood T cell repertoires in COVID-19. The data were produced by immunoSEQ multiplex PCR, yet TCRdb's version contains in-frame clones alone and is incomplete. The profile covers about 190,000 clones, with roughly 84% appearing a single time and 3.2% taken by the ten largest. The sequenced sample consisted of PBMCs or T cells enriched from blood (not recorded which). Receptor source: a woman in her 30s who had recovered from COVID-19. The CDR3 runs from the conserved cysteine through the conserved F or W. Fields, in order: CDR3 protein, CDR3 DNA, clone size, V gene, J gene, D gene. D genes are given only for firm matches. Size values are once, few and many counts, or a class for expanded clones, and some rows have none.

cdr3_aa: CASSPLDRDSNQPQHF
cdr3_nt: TGTGCCAGCAGTCCCCTCGACCGGGATAGCAATCAGCCCCAGCATTTT
clone_size: NA
v_call: TRBV28
j_call: TRBJ1-5
d_call: NA

cdr3_aa: CASSDGTSGYNEQFF
cdr3_nt: TGTGCCAGCAGTGACGGGACTAGCGGGTACAATGAGCAGTTCTTC
clone_size: few
v_call: TRBV6-4
j_call: TRBJ2-1
d_call: TRBD2

cdr3_aa: CASSIGLAGELFF
cdr3_nt: TGTGCCAGTAGTATTGGACTAGCCGGGGAGCTGTTTTTT
clone_size: NA
v_call: TRBV19
j_call: TRBJ2-2
d_call: TRBD2

cdr3_aa: CASSQDHPPPGHKNTEAFF
cdr3_nt: TGTGCCAGCAGCCAAGATCACCCCCCCCCGGGACACAAGAACACTGAAGCTTTCTTT
clone_size: NA
v_call: TRBV3-1/TRBV3-2
j_call: TRBJ1-1
d_call: NA

cdr3_aa: CAISTSKETQYF
cdr3_nt: TGTGCCATCTCGACTAGCAAAGAGACCCAGTACTTC
clone_size: few
v_call: TRBV15
j_call: TRBJ2-5
d_call: TRBD2

cdr3_aa: CASNQDSLIGYGYTF
cdr3_nt: TGTGCCAGCAACCAGGACAGCTTAATTGGATATGGCTACACCTTC
clone_size: NA
v_call: TRBV2
j_call: TRBJ1-2
d_call: NA

cdr3_aa: CASIGEREFF
cdr3_nt: TGTGCCAGCATCGGGGAAAGGGAGTTCTTC
clone_size: many
v_call: TRBV6-5
j_call: TRBJ2-1
d_call: NA

cdr3_aa: CASSPLLASDTQYF
cdr3_nt: TGTGCCAGCAGCCCGTTACTAGCCTCAGATACGCAGTATTTT
clone_size: NA
v_call: TRBV7-2
j_call: TRBJ2-3
d_call: NA

cdr3_aa: CASSLVFSGSTDTQYF
cdr3_nt: TGCGCCAGCAGCTTGGTTTTTAGCGGGAGCACAGATACGCAGTATTTT
clone_size: few
v_call: TRBV5-1
j_call: TRBJ2-3
d_call: TRBD2

cdr3_aa: CASSFSDRLSEPQHF
cdr3_nt: TGTGCCAGCAGTTTCTCCGACAGGTTAAGCGAGCCCCAGCATTTT
clone_size: NA
v_call: TRBV6-5
j_call: TRBJ1-5
d_call: NA

cdr3_aa: CASSLTRDTQYF
cdr3_nt: TGCGCCAGCAGCTTGACTCGGGATACGCAGTATTTT
clone_size: NA
v_call: TRBV5-1
j_call: TRBJ2-3
d_call: NA

cdr3_aa: CASSTSGANEQFF
cdr3_nt: TGTGCCAGTAGTACTAGCGGGGCAAATGAGCAGTTCTTC
clone_size: NA
v_call: TRBV19
j_call: TRBJ2-1
d_call: TRBD2

cdr3_aa: CASSADAGGWDNEQFF
cdr3_nt: TGTGCCAGCAGCGCAGACGCGGGAGGGTGGGACAATGAGCAGTTCTTC
clone_size: NA
v_call: TRBV9
j_call: TRBJ2-1
d_call: TRBD2

cdr3_aa: CASSQEGGLAGGTQYF
cdr3_nt: TGCGCCAGCAGCCAAGAAGGGGGACTAGCGGGCGGGACCCAGTACTTC
clone_size: few
v_call: TRBV4-1
j_call: TRBJ2-5
d_call: TRBD2

cdr3_aa: CASARGQGGAFF
cdr3_nt: TGTGCCAGCGCCCGGGGGCAGGGGGGAGCTTTCTTT
clone_size: NA
v_call: TRBV28
j_call: TRBJ1-1
d_call: TRBD1

cdr3_aa: CASGQTGGGGGYTF
cdr3_nt: TGTGCTAGTGGTCAAACAGGGGGCGGAGGTGGCTACACCTTC
clone_size: NA
v_call: TRBV12-5
j_call: TRBJ1-2
d_call: TRBD1

cdr3_aa: CASGPGQKNYGYTF
cdr3_nt: TGTGCTAGTGGGCCGGGACAGAAAAACTATGGCTATACCTTC
clone_size: NA
v_call: TRBV12-5
j_call: TRBJ1-2
d_call: TRBD1

cdr3_aa: CASSESNSNQPQHF
cdr3_nt: TGTGCCAGCAGTGAATCTAATAGCAATCAGCCCCAGCATTTT
clone_size: NA
v_call: TRBV6-1
j_call: TRBJ1-5
d_call: NA

cdr3_aa: CASSLAGTGSTEAFF
cdr3_nt: TGTGCCAGCAGCTTAGCCGGGACAGGGAGCACTGAAGCTTTCTTT
clone_size: once
v_call: TRBV7-2
j_call: TRBJ1-1
d_call: TRBD1

cdr3_aa: CASSLLSGANEQFF
cdr3_nt: TGTGCCAGCAGTTTGCTCAGCGGGGCAAATGAGCAGTTCTTC
clone_size: NA
v_call: TRBV28
j_call: TRBJ2-1
d_call: TRBD2

cdr3_aa: CASKLNRANQPQHF
cdr3_nt: TGTGCCAGCAAACTAAACAGGGCAAATCAGCCCCAGCATTTT
clone_size: NA
v_call: TRBV2
j_call: TRBJ1-5
d_call: NA

cdr3_aa: CASSLEGTHLGYTF
cdr3_nt: TGTGCCAGCAGCTTGGAGGGGACTCATTTAGGCTACACCTTC
clone_size: NA
v_call: TRBV5-8
j_call: TRBJ1-2
d_call: NA

cdr3_aa: CASSTKIGQINEKLFF
cdr3_nt: TGTGCCAGCAGCACTAAAATAGGACAGATTAATGAAAAACTGTTTTTT
clone_size: NA
v_call: TRBV7-9
j_call: TRBJ1-4
d_call: NA

cdr3_aa: CASSQPGGLSNQPQHF
cdr3_nt: TGCGCCAGCAGCCAACCAGGGGGCCTTAGCAATCAGCCCCAGCATTTT
clone_size: NA
v_call: TRBV4-1
j_call: TRBJ1-5
d_call: TRBD1

cdr3_aa: CATSGTGASNQPQHF
cdr3_nt: TGTGCCACCAGCGGGACAGGGGCTAGCAATCAGCCCCAGCATTTT
clone_size: NA
v_call: TRBV15
j_call: TRBJ1-5
d_call: TRBD1

cdr3_aa: CSASLGSGANVLTF
cdr3_nt: TGCAGTGCTAGTCTAGGCTCTGGGGCCAACGTCCTGACTTTC
clone_size: NA
v_call: TRBV20-1
j_call: TRBJ2-6
d_call: NA

cdr3_aa: CAIWQGGNEQFF
cdr3_nt: TGTGCCATCTGGCAGGGTGGGAATGAGCAGTTCTTC
clone_size: NA
v_call: TRBV10-3
j_call: TRBJ2-1
d_call: NA

cdr3_aa: CASSYGRHNTEAFF
cdr3_nt: TGTGCCAGCAGTTACGGAAGACATAACACTGAAGCTTTCTTT
clone_size: NA
v_call: TRBV6-6
j_call: TRBJ1-1
d_call: NA

cdr3_aa: CASSAGVYNEQFF
cdr3_nt: TGTGCCAGCAGCGCCGGGGTTTACAATGAGCAGTTCTTC
clone_size: NA
v_call: TRBV7-9
j_call: TRBJ2-1
d_call: NA

cdr3_aa: CASSRDSGYTF
cdr3_nt: TGCGCCAGCAGTAGGGACAGCGGCTACACCTTC
clone_size: NA
v_call: TRBV5-1
j_call: TRBJ1-2
d_call: TRBD1

cdr3_aa: CASSETPGRGTYTF
cdr3_nt: TGTGCCAGCAGTGAGACCCCGGGCAGGGGGACCTACACCTTC
clone_size: NA
v_call: TRBV6-1
j_call: TRBJ1-2
d_call: TRBD1

cdr3_aa: CASRGQSSYNEQFF
cdr3_nt: TGTGCCAGCAGGGGACAGAGCTCCTACAATGAGCAGTTCTTC
clone_size: NA
v_call: TRBV6-5
j_call: TRBJ2-1
d_call: TRBD1

cdr3_aa: CATSDPTPTSGRRNEQFF
cdr3_nt: TGTGCCACCAGTGACCCAACACCGACTAGCGGGAGACGCAATGAGCAGTTCTTC
clone_size: NA
v_call: TRBV24-1
j_call: TRBJ2-1
d_call: TRBD2

cdr3_aa: CASSQRTGFYEKLFF
cdr3_nt: TGTGCCAGCAGCCAACGGACAGGGTTTTATGAAAAACTGTTTTTT
clone_size: NA
v_call: TRBV3-1/TRBV3-2
j_call: TRBJ1-4
d_call: TRBD1

cdr3_aa: CASATGTGENGYTF
cdr3_nt: TGTGCCAGCGCCACCGGGACAGGGGAGAATGGCTACACCTTC
clone_size: NA
v_call: TRBV2
j_call: TRBJ1-2
d_call: TRBD1

cdr3_aa: CATSRDLSGANVLTF
cdr3_nt: TGTGCCACCAGCAGAGATCTGTCTGGGGCCAACGTCCTGACTTTC
clone_size: NA
v_call: TRBV15
j_call: TRBJ2-6
d_call: NA

cdr3_aa: CASSDPGSSGGYTF
cdr3_nt: TGTGCCAGCAGTGACCCTGGCAGTTCGGGGGGCTACACCTTC
clone_size: NA
v_call: TRBV25-1
j_call: TRBJ1-2
d_call: NA

cdr3_aa: CASSLAGGVTDTQYF
cdr3_nt: TGTGCCAGCAGTTTAGCGGGGGGGGTGACAGATACGCAGTATTTT
clone_size: few
v_call: TRBV28
j_call: TRBJ2-3
d_call: TRBD2

cdr3_aa: CASSYGGNYGYTF
cdr3_nt: TGTGCCAGCAGCTACGGCGGAAACTATGGCTACACCTTC
clone_size: NA
v_call: TRBV7-2
j_call: TRBJ1-2
d_call: NA

cdr3_aa: CASRHTSNQPQHF
cdr3_nt: TGTGCCAGCAGGCACACAAGCAATCAGCCCCAGCATTTT
clone_size: once
v_call: TRBV6-5
j_call: TRBJ1-5
d_call: NA

cdr3_aa: CVTSLVAGYNEQFF
cdr3_nt: TGTGTTACGAGCCTAGTAGCGGGGTACAATGAGCAGTTCTTC
clone_size: once
v_call: TRBV11-2
j_call: TRBJ2-1
d_call: TRBD2

cdr3_aa: CASSPSGGAGGTDTQYF
cdr3_nt: TGTGCCAGCAGCCCGTCGGGGGGAGCGGGAGGGACAGATACGCAGTATTTT
clone_size: NA
v_call: TRBV7-2
j_call: TRBJ2-3
d_call: TRBD2

cdr3_aa: CASSQDLRDRVGEQYF
cdr3_nt: TGTGCCAGCAGCCAAGACCTCAGGGACAGGGTAGGCGAGCAGTACTTC
clone_size: NA
v_call: TRBV4-2
j_call: TRBJ2-7
d_call: TRBD1

cdr3_aa: CASSGPGEVAKNIQYF
cdr3_nt: TGTGCCAGCAGCGGCCCGGGGGAGGTAGCCAAAAACATTCAGTACTTC
clone_size: NA
v_call: TRBV9
j_call: TRBJ2-4
d_call: NA

cdr3_aa: CASRGQGLYNSPLHF
cdr3_nt: TGTGCCAGCAGAGGACAGGGCCTTTATAATTCACCCCTCCACTTT
clone_size: NA
v_call: TRBV28
j_call: TRBJ1-6
d_call: TRBD1

cdr3_aa: CASSSLGGSNQPQHF
cdr3_nt: TGTGCCAGCAGCTCCCTTGGGGGGAGCAATCAGCCCCAGCATTTT
clone_size: NA
v_call: TRBV7-6
j_call: TRBJ1-5
d_call: NA

cdr3_aa: CASSYSSGAGGHEQYF
cdr3_nt: TGTGCCAGCAGTTATTCATCTGGGGCAGGGGGCCACGAGCAGTACTTC
clone_size: NA
v_call: TRBV6-5
j_call: TRBJ2-7
d_call: TRBD1

cdr3_aa: CASTFSGTSKSYEQYF
cdr3_nt: TGTGCCAGCACCTTTAGCGGAACGTCAAAATCCTACGAGCAGTACTTC
clone_size: NA
v_call: TRBV28
j_call: TRBJ2-7
d_call: NA

cdr3_aa: CAGGVPPYGYTF
cdr3_nt: TGTGCAGGGGGGGTTCCCCCCTATGGCTACACCTTC
clone_size: NA
v_call: TRBV18
j_call: TRBJ1-2
d_call: NA

cdr3_aa: CATSREILTAPDGYTF
cdr3_nt: TGTGCCACCAGCAGGGAAATATTGACAGCCCCGGATGGCTACACCTTC
clone_size: NA
v_call: TRBV15
j_call: TRBJ1-2
d_call: NA

cdr3_aa: CASRGTGTIGGEQYF
cdr3_nt: TGTGCCAGTAGGGGAACCGGGACAATCGGCGGCGAGCAGTACTTC
clone_size: NA
v_call: TRBV19
j_call: TRBJ2-7
d_call: NA

cdr3_aa: CASSESSPATNEKLFF
cdr3_nt: TGTGCCAGCAGTGAGAGTAGCCCTGCAACTAATGAAAAACTGTTTTTT
clone_size: NA
v_call: TRBV6-1
j_call: TRBJ1-4
d_call: NA

cdr3_aa: CASSLDRVNSPLHF
cdr3_nt: TGTGCCAGCTCACTGGACAGGGTGAATTCACCCCTCCACTTT
clone_size: once
v_call: TRBV18
j_call: TRBJ1-6
d_call: TRBD1

cdr3_aa: CASRSQRETPNQPQHF
cdr3_nt: TGTGCAAGTCGCTCCCAGCGGGAGACCCCAAATCAGCCCCAGCATTTT
clone_size: NA
v_call: TRBV12-2
j_call: TRBJ1-5
d_call: NA

cdr3_aa: CASTSMTGRMRFETEAFF
cdr3_nt: TGTGCCAGCACCAGCATGACAGGGAGGATGAGATTTGAGACTGAAGCTTTCTTT
clone_size: NA
v_call: TRBV28
j_call: TRBJ1-1
d_call: TRBD1

cdr3_aa: CASSPRTGEQETQYF
cdr3_nt: TGTGCCAGCAGCCCCCGGACAGGGGAGCAAGAGACCCAGTACTTC
clone_size: NA
v_call: TRBV7-6
j_call: TRBJ2-5
d_call: TRBD1

cdr3_aa: CASSLGTANYGYTF
cdr3_nt: TGTGCCAGCAGCTTAGGGACAGCCAACTATGGCTACACCTTC
clone_size: NA
v_call: TRBV7-9
j_call: TRBJ1-2
d_call: NA

cdr3_aa: CASSPPGQGNTEAFF
cdr3_nt: TGTGCCAGCTCACCCCCGGGACAGGGTAACACTGAAGCTTTCTTT
clone_size: NA
v_call: TRBV18
j_call: TRBJ1-1
d_call: TRBD1

cdr3_aa: CASSPTALYGYTF
cdr3_nt: TGTGCCAGCAGTCCTACAGCCCTCTATGGCTACACCTTC
clone_size: NA
v_call: TRBV27
j_call: TRBJ1-2
d_call: NA

cdr3_aa: CASSLSGQGAWYGYTF
cdr3_nt: TGTGCCAGCAGTTTATCTGGACAGGGGGCGTGGTATGGCTACACCTTC
clone_size: NA
v_call: TRBV27
j_call: TRBJ1-2
d_call: TRBD1